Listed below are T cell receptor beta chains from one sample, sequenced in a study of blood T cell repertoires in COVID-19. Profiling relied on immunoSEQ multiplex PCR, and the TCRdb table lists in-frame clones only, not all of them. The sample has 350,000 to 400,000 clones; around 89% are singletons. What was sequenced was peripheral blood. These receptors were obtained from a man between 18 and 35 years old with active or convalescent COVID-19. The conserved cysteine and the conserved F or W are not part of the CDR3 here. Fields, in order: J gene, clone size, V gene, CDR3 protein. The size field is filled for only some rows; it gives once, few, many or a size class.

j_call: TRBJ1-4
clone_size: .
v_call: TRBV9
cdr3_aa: ASSFTPRANEKLF

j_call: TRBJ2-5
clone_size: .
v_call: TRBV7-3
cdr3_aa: ASSLFGSGETQY

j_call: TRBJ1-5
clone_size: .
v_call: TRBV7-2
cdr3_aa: ASSSDRQSNQPQH

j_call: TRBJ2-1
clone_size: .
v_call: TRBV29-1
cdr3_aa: SVEGTSGRFYEQF

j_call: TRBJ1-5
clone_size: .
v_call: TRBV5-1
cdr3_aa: ASSLGQAGQPQH

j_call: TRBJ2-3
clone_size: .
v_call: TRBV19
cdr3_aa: ASSPRGTDTQY

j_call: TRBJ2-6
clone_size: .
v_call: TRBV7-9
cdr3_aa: ASSYGTTLPGANVLT

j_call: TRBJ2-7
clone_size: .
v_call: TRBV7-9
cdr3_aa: ASSPSTGGG

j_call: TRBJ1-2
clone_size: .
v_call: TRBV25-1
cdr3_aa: ASSDSGQGSLGYT

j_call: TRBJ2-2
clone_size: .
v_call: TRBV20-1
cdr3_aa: SASSGVTGELF

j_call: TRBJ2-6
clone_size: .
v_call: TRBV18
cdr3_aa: ASSQTGLPGAGANVLT

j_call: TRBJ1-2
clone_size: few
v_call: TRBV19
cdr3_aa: ASSMTGASYGYT

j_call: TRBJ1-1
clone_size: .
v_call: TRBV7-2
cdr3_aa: ASTRPLTGGPEAF

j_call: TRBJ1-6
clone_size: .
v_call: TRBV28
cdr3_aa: ASSSRDSDYSPLH

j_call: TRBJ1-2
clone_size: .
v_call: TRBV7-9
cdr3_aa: ASSLEGDRNYGYT